This T cell receptor (beta chain) is from a study of beta chain features in type 1 diabetes (dated by TCRdb to between 2017 and 2018). General notes on the study: Patients and healthy donors did not differ in mean age, gender distribution, total cell number or subset yield. Whereas all 30 or so donors provided naive and central memory subsets, regulatory and stem cell-like memory subsets were isolated from just 8 patients and about 8 healthy donors. Across all samples, roughly 110,000,000 sorted cells were examined, and cell number per subset correlated strongly with RNA yield. In the study, recently diagnosed type 1 diabetes patients and matched healthy donors were compared on the TCRB repertoires of their sorted circulating CD4+ T cell subsets. Paper-wide results and their limitations: PCR might favor shorter templates, but patient and control samples were amplified and corrected together, so any skew would affect both groups equally. HLA sub-analyses involved small numbers of individuals, so any influence of HLA type on TCRB rearrangement remained unresolved. At VDJ recombination sites, type 1 diabetes patients had fewer insertions and more deleted nucleotides, which implies abnormalities in thymic rearrangement. Sequencing cDNA rather than genomic DNA could over-represent highly expressing activated cells, although activation and CD3 levels did not differ between groups. In all four CD4+ subsets, TCRB CDR3 length was moderately but significantly shorter in type 1 diabetes patients. Naive, central memory and regulatory TCRB repertoires appeared to be more similar among patients than among healthy donors.

A single peripheral blood draw of around 0.11 L on average was collected from each donor into heparinised tubes. Using a panel that included CD45RO, CCR7, CD25, CD127, CD95 and CD27, naive, central memory, regulatory and stem cell-like memory CD4+ T cells were sorted on a BD FACSAria II. Every sorted population had a purity above 95%. PBMCs were separated immediately by Lymphoprep density gradient centrifugation and were stained directly, without being cultured. So that batch effects would be minimized, each experiment stained and sorted samples in pairs, pairing one healthy donor with one patient. This clone has more than one count but fewer than ten. Its antigen remains unidentified. Base qualities are not recorded, but no much larger clone differs from it by a single base. Other nucleotide sequences from this sample produce the same CDR3. All of the isolated RNA was reverse transcribed with the High Capacity cDNA Reverse Transcription Kit, so expressed TCRB transcripts were sequenced. Deep immunoSEQ sequencing was performed on naive, central memory and regulatory T cell samples, with an average of around 3.4 million total reads per sample. Sorted cells were lysed in RLT buffer, and RNA was extracted using DNase-treated RNeasy Micro or Mini kits according to cell number. Each cell subset was processed separately to prevent cross-contamination, with patient and healthy donor samples processed together. Using the immunoSEQ multiplex PCR, TCRB sequences were amplified from cDNA into 87-bp fragments spanning the CDR3 region. Sequencing of the amplicons was done on the Illumina HiSeq platform. Processing in the source paper ran as follows. PCR bias was computationally corrected using synthetic template baselines, reads within Hamming distance 2 were collapsed, and singletons that could not be merged were discarded. Reads were aligned against IMGT to assign V, D and J genes, CDR3 length and insertions or deletions at six rearrangement sites. Within each subset, clonotype counts were normalized to the number of sorted cells before true diversity and Gini coefficients were calculated with the tcR R package. The overlap coefficient, calculated on TCRB nucleotide sequences, was used to measure repertoire sharing. Out-of-frame TCRB sequences from naive cells were analyzed to stand in for the pre-selection repertoire. Imported from immuneACCESS, the table was reduced by TCRdb to in-frame sequences with V and J called. These copies leave out some clones; in studies compared against another copy, an unresolved V gene accounts for under half, and the cause of the remainder is not known. The V and J calls and clone size come from that table; D and trimming were worked out from the DNA. Present in this sample are about 710,000 clones, about an eighth of which were seen just once. Jointly, the top ten make up approximately 0.039% of the sample.

The source material was naive CD4+ T cells from blood. The cell subset or site label on this specimen signifies: true naive CD4+ T cells. The source of this sequence is a man between 18 and 35 years old with type 1 diabetes.

The CDR3 protein: CASSPPSGNYGYTF. The DNA sequence reads TGTGCCAGCTCACCGCCTTCGGGAAACTATGGCTACACCTTC. Rearrangement joined TRBV18 to TRBJ1-2; too little of a D gene remains to name it. The junction shows trimming of 3 bases on V and 2 bases on J, plus 10 bases between the germline ends. Including the terminal cysteine and phenylalanine, the CDR3 comprises 14 residues. The sequence is cut down to CDR3 DNA, 42 bases in frame from base 1. CDR1 and CDR2 (KGHSH, LQKENI) derive from the germline V gene.